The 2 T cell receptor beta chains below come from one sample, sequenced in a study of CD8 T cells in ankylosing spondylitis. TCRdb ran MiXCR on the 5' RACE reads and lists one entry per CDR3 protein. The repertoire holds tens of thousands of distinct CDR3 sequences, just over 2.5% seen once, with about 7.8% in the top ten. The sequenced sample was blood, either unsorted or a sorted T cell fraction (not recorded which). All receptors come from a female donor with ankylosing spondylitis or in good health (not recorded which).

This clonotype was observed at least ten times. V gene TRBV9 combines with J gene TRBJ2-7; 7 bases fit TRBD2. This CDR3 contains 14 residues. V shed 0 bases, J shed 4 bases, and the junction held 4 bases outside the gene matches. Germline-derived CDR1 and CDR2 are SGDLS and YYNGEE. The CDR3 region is CASSVDGLGYEQYF. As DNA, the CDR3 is TGTGCCAGCAGCGTAGATGGACTAGGGTACGAGCAGTACTTC. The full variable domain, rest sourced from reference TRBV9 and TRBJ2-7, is DSGVTQTPKHLITATGQRVTLRCSPRSGDLSVYWYQQSLDQGLQFLIQYYNGEERAKGNILERFSAQQFPDLHSELNLSSLELGDSALYFCASSVDGLGYEQYFGPGTRLTVT.

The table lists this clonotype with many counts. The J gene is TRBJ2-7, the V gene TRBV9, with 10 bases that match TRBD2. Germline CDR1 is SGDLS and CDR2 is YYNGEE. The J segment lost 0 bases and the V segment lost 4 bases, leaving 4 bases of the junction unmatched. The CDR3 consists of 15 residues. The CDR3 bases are TGTGCCAGCAGCCCGAGCGGGAGGGCCTCCTACGAGCAGTACTTC. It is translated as CASSPSGRASYEQYF.